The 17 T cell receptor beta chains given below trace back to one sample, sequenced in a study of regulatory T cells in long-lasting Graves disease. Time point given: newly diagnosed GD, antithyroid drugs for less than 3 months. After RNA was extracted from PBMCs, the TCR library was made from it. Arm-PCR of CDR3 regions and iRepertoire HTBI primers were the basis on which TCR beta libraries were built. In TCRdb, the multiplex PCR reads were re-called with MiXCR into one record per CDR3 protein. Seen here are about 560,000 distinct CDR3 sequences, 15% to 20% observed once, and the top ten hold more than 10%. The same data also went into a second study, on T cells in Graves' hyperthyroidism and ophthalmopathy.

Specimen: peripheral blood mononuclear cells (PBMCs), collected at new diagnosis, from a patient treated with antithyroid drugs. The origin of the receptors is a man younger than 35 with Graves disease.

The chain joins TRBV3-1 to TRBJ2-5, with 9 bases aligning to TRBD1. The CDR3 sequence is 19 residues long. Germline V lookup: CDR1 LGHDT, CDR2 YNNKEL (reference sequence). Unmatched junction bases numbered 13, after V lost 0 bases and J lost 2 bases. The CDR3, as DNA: TGTGCCAGCAGCCAAGAAAAGGGACAGGGCCCCCAAGGACAAGAGACCCAGTACTTC. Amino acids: CASSQEKGQGPQGQETQYF.

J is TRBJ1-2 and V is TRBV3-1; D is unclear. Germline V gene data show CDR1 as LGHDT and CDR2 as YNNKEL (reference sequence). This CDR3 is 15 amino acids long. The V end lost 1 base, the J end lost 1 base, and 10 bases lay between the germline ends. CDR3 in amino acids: CASSQGGPGNYGYTF. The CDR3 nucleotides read TGTGCCAGCAGCCAAGGAGGTCCGGGTAACTATGGCTACACCTTC.

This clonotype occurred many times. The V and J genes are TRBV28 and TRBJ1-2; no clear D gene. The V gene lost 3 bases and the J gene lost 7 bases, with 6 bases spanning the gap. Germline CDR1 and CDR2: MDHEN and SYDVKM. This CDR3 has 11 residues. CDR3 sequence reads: CASSFKGGYTF. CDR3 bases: TGTGCCAGCAGTTTTAAAGGTGGCTACACCTTC.

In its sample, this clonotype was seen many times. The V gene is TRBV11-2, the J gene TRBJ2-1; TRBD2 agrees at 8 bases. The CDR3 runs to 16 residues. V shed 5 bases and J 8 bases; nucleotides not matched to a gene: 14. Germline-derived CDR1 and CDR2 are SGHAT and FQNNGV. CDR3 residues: CASSPDFSGAWHEQFF. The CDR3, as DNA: TGTGCCAGCAGCCCCGATTTTAGCGGGGCCTGGCATGAGCAGTTCTTC.

The CDR3 region has the DNA TGCAGTGCCCCACGCACCGGGGGGAACACTGAAGCTTTCTTT. Translated, it gives CSAPRTGGNTEAFF. The chain joins TRBV20-1 to TRBJ1-1; tentatively, D is TRBD1 (5 bases). Between the trimmed V and J ends, which lost 6 bases and 1 base, there was a span of 15 bases. CDR1 and CDR2 (germline): DFQATT, SNEGSKA (reference sequence). The CDR3 totals 14 residues.

Here the CDR3 reads CASSRSGQGRNEQFF. CDR3 sequence (DNA): TGTGCCAGCAGTCGATCGGGACAGGGACGGAATGAGCAGTTCTTC. This chain uses TRBV28 with TRBJ2-1, with 9 bases identical to TRBD1. CDR1 and CDR2 from the germline V gene are MDHEN and SYDVKM. With V trimmed by 5 bases and J by 7 bases, 9 bases remained unmatched. CDR3 length equals 15 residues. The full variable domain, completed using reference TRBV28 and TRBJ2-1, is DVKVTQSSRYLVKRTGEKVFLECVQDMDHENMFWYRQDPGLGLRLIYFSYDVKMKEKGDIPEGYSVSREKKERFSLILESASTNQTSMYLCASSRSGQGRNEQFFGPGTRLTVL.

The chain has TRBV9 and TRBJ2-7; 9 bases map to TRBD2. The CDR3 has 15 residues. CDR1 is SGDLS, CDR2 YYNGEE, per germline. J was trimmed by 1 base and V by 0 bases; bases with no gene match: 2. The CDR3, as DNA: TGTGCCAGCAGCGTAGGCGGGAGGGGGTCCTACGAGCAGTACTTC. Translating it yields CASSVGGRGSYEQYF.

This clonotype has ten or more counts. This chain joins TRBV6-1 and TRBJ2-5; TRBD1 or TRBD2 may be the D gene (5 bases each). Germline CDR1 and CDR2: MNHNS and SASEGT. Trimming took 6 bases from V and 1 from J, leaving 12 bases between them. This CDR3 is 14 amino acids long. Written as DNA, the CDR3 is TGTGCCAGCAGCACTAGACAGATCCAAGAGACCCAGTACTTC. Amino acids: CASSTRQIQETQYF.

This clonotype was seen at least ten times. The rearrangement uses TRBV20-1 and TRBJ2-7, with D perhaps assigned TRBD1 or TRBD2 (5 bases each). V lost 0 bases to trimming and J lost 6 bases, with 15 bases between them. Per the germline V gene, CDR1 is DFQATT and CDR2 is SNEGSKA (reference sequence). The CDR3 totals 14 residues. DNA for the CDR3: TGCAGTGCTAGAGATCGGGACGAGGGCCTCGAGCAGTACTTC. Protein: CSARDRDEGLEQYF.

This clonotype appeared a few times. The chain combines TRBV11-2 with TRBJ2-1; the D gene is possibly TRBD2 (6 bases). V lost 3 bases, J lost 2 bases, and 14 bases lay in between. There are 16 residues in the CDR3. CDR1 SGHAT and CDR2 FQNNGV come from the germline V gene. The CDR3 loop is CASSFSASVAYNEQFF. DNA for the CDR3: TGTGCCAGCAGCTTTAGCGCTAGCGTTGCCTACAATGAGCAGTTCTTC.

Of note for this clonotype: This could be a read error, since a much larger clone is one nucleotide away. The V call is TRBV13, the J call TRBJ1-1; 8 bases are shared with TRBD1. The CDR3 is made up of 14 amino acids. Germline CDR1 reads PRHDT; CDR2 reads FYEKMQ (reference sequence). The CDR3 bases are TGTGCCGGCAGGGCCGACAGGGGTCCCACTGAAGCTTTCTTT. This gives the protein CAGRADRGPTEAFF. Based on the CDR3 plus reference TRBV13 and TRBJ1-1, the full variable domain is AAGVIQSPRHLIKEKRETATLKCYPIPRHDTVYWYQQGPGQDPQFLISFYEKMQSDKGSIPDRFSAQQFSDYHSELNMSSLELGDSALYFCAGRADRGPTEAFFGQGTRLTVV.

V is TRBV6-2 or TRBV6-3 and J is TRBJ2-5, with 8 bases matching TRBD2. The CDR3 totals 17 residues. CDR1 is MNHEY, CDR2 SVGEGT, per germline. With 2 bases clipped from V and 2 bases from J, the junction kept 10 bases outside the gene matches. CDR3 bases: TGTGCCAGCAGTTACGTGGCTAGCGGGCCGAGACAAGAGACCCAGTACTTC. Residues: CASSYVASGPRQETQYF.

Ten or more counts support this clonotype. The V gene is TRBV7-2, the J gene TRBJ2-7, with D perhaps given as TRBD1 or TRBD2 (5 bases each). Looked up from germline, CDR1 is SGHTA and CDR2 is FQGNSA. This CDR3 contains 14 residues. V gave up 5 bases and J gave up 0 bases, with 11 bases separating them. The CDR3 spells CASSVEGRSYEQYF. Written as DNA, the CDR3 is TGTGCCAGCAGCGTCGAGGGGCGCTCCTACGAGCAGTACTTC.

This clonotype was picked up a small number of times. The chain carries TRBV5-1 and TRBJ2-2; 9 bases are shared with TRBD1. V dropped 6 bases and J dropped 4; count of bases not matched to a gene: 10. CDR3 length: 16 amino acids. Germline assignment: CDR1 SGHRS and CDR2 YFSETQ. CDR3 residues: CASTLLLDRGTGELFF. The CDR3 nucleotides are TGCGCCAGCACCCTCCTCTTGGACAGGGGCACCGGGGAGCTGTTTTTT.

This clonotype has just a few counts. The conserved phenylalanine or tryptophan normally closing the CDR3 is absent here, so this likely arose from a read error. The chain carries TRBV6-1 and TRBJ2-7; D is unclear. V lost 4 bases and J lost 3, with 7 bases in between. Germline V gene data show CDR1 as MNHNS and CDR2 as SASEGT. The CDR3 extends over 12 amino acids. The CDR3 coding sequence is TGTGCCAGCAGTGGTTCGATCTACGAGCAGTACCTC. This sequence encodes CASSGSIYEQYL.

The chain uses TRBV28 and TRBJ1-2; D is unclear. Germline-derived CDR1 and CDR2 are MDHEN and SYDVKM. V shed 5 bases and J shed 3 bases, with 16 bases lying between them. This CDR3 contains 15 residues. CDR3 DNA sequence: TGTGCCAGCAGTACTCTGAGGGTGTCTTACTATGGCTACACCTTC. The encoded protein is CASSTLRVSYYGYTF.

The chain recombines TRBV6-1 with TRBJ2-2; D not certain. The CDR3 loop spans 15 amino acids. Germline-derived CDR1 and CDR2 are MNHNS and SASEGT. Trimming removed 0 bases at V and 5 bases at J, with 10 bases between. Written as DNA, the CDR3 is TGTGCCAGCAGTGAAGCGCGGTATTGGACCGGGGAGCTGTTTTTT. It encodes CASSEARYWTGELFF.